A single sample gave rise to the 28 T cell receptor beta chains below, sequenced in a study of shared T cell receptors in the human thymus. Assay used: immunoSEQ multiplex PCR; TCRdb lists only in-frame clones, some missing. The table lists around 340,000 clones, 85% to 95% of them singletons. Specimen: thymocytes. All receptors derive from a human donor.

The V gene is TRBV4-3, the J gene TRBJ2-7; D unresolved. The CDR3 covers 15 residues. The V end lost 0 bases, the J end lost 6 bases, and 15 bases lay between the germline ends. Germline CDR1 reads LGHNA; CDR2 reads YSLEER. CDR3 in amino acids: CASSQDLVAALEQYF. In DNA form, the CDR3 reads TGCGCCAGCAGCCAAGATCTGGTTGCGGCTCTCGAGCAGTACTTC.

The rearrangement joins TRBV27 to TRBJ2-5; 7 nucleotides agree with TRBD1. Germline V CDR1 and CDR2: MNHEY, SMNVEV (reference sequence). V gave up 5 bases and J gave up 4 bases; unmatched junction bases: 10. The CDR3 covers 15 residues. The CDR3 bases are TGTGCCAGCAGTCATAACAGGGGATGGGGAGAGACCCAGTACTTC. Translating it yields CASSHNRGWGETQYF.

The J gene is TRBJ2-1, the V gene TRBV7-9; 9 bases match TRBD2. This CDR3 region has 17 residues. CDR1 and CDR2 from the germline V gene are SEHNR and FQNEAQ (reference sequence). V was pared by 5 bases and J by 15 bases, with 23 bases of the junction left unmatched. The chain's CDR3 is CASSPQFGGQRGVYPFF. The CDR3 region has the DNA TGTGCCAGCAGCCCCCAGTTCGGGGGCCAGCGGGGGGTCTATCCGTTCTTC.

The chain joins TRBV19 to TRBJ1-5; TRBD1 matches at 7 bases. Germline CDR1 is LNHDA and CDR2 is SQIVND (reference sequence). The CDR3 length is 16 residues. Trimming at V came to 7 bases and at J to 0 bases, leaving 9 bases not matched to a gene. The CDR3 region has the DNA TGTGCCAGTAATACCGCGACAGGGATTAGCAATCAGCCCCAGCATTTT. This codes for CASNTATGISNQPQHF.

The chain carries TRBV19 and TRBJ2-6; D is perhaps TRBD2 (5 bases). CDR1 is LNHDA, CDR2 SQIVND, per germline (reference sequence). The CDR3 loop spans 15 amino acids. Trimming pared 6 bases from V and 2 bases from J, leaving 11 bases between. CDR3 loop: CASSSLGTGANVLTF. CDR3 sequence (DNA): TGTGCCAGTAGCTCCCTCGGGACTGGGGCCAACGTCCTGACTTTC.

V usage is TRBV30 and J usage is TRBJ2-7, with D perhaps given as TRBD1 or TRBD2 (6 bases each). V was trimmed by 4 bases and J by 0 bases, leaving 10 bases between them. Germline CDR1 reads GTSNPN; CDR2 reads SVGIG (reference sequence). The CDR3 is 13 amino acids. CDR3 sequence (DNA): TGTGCCTGGAAGGGGGGCCACTCCTACGAGCAGTACTTC. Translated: CAWKGGHSYEQYF.

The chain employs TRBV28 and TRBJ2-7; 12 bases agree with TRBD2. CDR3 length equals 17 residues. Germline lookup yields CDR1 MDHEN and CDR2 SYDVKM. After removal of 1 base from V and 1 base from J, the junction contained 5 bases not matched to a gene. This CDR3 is CASSLSVLAGGSYEQYF. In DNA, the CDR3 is TGTGCCAGCAGTTTATCCGTACTAGCGGGAGGTTCCTACGAGCAGTACTTC. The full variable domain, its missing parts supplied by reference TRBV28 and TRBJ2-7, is DVKVTQSSRYLVKRTGEKVFLECVQDMDHENMFWYRQDPGLGLRLIYFSYDVKMKEKGDIPEGYSVSREKKERFSLILESASTNQTSMYLCASSLSVLAGGSYEQYFGPGTRLTVT.

CDR3 DNA sequence: TGCAGCGTTGGCGGGCAGGAGGGATATGGCTACACCTTC. This encodes CSVGGQEGYGYTF. The chain employs TRBV29-1 and TRBJ1-2; D call uncertain. The CDR3 consists of 13 residues. Germline V gene sequence: CDR1 SQVTM, CDR2 ANQGSEA. Trimming cost V 4 bases and J 5 bases, with 14 bases left between them. Full variable domain (remainder filled in from reference TRBV29-1 and TRBJ1-2): SAVISQKPSRDICQRGTSLTIQCQVDSQVTMMFWYRQQPGQSLTLIATANQGSEATYESGFVIDKFPISRPNLTFSTLTVSNMSPEDSSIYLCSVGGQEGYGYTFGSGTRLTVV.

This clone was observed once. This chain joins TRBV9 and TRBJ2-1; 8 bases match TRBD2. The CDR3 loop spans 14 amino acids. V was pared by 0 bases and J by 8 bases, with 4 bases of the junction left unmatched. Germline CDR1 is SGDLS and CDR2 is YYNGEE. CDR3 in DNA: TGTGCCAGCAGCGTAGCGGGAGGGCCCTATGAGCAGTTCTTC. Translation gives CASSVAGGPYEQFF.

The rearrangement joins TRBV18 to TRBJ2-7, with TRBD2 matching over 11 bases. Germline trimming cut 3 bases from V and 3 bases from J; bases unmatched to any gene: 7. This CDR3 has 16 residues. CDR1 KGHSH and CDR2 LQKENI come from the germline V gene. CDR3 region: CASSPIAGGPYYEQYF. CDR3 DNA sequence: TGTGCCAGCTCACCCATAGCGGGAGGGCCGTACTACGAGCAGTACTTC.

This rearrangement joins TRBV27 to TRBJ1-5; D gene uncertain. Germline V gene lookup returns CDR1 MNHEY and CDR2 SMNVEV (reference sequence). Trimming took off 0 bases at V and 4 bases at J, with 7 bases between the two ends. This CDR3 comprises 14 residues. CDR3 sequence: CASSLSCANQPQHF. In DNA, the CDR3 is TGTGCCAGCAGTTTATCGTGCGCGAATCAGCCCCAGCATTTT.

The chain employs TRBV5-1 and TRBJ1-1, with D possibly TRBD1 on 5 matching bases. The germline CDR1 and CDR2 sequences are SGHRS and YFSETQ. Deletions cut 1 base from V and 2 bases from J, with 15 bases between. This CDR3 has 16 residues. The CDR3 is CASSLMSGRVNTEAFF. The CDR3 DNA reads TGCGCCAGCAGCTTGATGTCGGGACGCGTTAACACTGAAGCTTTCTTT.

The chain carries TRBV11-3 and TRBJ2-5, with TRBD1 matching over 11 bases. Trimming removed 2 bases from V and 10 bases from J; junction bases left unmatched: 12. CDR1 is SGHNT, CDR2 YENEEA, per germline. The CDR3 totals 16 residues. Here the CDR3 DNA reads TGTGCCAGCAGCTTAAATGTCGGACAGGGGGCCAGCGACCAGTACTTC. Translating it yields CASSLNVGQGASDQYF. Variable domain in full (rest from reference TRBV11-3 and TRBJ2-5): EAGVVQSPRYKIIEKKQPVAFWCNPISGHNTLYWYLQNLGQGPELLIRYENEEAVDDSQLPKDRFSAERLKGVDSTLKIQPAELGDSAVYLCASSLNVGQGASDQYFGPGTRLLVL.

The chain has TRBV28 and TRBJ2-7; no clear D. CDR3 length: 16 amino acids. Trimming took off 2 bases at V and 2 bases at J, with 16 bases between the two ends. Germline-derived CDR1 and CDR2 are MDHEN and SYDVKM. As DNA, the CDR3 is TGTGCCAGCAGTTTAGAGGAAAGCCTACCCACCTACGAGCAGTACTTC. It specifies CASSLEESLPTYEQYF.

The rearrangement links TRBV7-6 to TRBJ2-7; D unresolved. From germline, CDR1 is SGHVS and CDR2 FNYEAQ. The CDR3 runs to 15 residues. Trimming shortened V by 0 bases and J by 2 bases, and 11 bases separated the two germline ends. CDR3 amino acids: CASSLAPYSTYEQYF. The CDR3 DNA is TGTGCCAGCAGCTTAGCACCCTACTCTACCTACGAGCAGTACTTC.

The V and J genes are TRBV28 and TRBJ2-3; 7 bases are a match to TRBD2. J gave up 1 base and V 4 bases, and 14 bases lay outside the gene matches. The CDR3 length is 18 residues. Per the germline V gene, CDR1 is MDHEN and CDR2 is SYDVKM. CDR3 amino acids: CASSSKLGLAARTDTQYF. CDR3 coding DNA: TGTGCCAGCAGTTCCAAATTAGGCCTAGCGGCCCGCACAGATACGCAGTATTTT.

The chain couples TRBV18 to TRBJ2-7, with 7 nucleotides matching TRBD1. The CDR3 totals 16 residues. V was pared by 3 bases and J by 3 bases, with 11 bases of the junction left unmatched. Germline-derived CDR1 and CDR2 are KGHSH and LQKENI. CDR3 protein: CASSPGQAAHIYEQYF. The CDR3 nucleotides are TGTGCCAGCTCACCCGGACAGGCCGCCCATATCTACGAGCAGTACTTC.

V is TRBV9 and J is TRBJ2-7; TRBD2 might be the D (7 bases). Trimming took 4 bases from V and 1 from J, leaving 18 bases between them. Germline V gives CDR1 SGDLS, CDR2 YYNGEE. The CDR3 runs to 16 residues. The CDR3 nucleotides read TGTGCCAGCAGCAGGGGGGGTCCTCACCCTTCCTACGAGCAGTACTTC. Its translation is CASSRGGPHPSYEQYF.

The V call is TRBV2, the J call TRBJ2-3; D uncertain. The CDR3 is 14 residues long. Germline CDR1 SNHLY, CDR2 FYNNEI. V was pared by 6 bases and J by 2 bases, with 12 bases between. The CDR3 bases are TGTGCCAGCAGCCGACTTTATCTCACAGATACGCAGTATTTT. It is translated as CASSRLYLTDTQYF.

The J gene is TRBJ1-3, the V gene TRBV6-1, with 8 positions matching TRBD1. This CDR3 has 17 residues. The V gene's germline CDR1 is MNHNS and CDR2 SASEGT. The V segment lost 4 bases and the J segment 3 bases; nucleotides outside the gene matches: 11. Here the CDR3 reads CASSASWTGRRGNTIYF. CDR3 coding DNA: TGTGCCAGCAGTGCCAGTTGGACAGGGCGCCGTGGAAACACCATATATTTT.

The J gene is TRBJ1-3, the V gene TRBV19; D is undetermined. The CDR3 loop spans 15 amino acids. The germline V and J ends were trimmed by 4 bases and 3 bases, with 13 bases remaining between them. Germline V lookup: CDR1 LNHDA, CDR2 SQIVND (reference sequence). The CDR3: CASSTLGRDGNTIYF. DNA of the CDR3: TGTGCCAGTAGTACCTTAGGGAGAGATGGAAACACCATATATTTT.

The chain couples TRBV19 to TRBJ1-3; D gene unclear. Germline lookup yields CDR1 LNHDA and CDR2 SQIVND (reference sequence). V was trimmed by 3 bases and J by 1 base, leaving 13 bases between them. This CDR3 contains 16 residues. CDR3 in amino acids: CASSIFAQTSGNTIYF. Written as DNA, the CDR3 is TGTGCCAGTAGTATTTTTGCTCAAACGTCTGGAAACACCATATATTTT.

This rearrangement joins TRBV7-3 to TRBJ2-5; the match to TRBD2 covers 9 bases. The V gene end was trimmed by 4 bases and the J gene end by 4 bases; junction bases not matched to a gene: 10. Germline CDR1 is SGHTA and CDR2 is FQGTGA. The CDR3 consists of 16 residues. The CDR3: CASSSQGREGRETQYF. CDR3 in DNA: TGTGCCAGCAGCTCCCAGGGGCGGGAGGGCCGAGAGACCCAGTACTTC.

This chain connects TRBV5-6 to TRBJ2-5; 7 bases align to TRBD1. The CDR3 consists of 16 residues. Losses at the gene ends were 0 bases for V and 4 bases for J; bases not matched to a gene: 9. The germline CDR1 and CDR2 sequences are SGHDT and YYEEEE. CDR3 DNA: TGTGCCAGCAGCTTGGCCGAGGGGGCGGTAAGAGAGACCCAGTACTTC. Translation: CASSLAEGAVRETQYF.

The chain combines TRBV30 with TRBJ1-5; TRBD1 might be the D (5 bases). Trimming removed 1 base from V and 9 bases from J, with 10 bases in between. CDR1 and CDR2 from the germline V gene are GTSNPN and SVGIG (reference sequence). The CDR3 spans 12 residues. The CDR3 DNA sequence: TGTGCCTGGAGTGCCCCGGGGGGGCCCCAGCATTTT. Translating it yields CAWSAPGGPQHF.

In DNA form, the CDR3 reads TGTGCCATCAGTCCTTTGGGTTCTCTGACCGGGGAGCTGTTTTTT. Protein product: CAISPLGSLTGELFF. The rearrangement links TRBV10-3 to TRBJ2-2; no clear D gene. This CDR3 is 15 amino acids long. Trimming stripped 5 bases from V and 5 bases from J, with 15 bases between. CDR1 is ENHRY, CDR2 SYGVKD, per germline.

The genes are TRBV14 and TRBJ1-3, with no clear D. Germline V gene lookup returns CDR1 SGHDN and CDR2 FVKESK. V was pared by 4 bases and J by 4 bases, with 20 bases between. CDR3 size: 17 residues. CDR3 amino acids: CASSLRGVLNLGNTIYF. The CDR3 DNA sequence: TGTGCCAGCAGCCTTCGTGGGGTTTTGAACCTCGGAAACACCATATATTTT.

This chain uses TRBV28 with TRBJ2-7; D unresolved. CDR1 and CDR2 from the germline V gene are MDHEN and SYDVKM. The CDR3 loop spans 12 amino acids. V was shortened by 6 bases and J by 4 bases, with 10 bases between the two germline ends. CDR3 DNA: TGTGCCAGCAGGGATGGGTTTTACGAGCAGTACTTC. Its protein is CASRDGFYEQYF.